This entry features one TCR beta chain sequence. The data derive from a study of shared clonotypes between healthy human individuals. Germline CDR1 SGHRS, CDR2 YFSETQ. This CDR3 region has 15 residues. Trimming cost V 5 bases and J 8 bases; bases outside gene matches: 13. Clones were sequenced by immunoSEQ multiplex PCR, and TCRdb holds only the in-frame ones, with some missing. The data show millions of clones, with approximately 90% seen just once and under 0.15% held by the top ten. Each donor was a Caucasian adult residing in Nashville, Tennessee. The chain is built from TRBV5-1 and TRBJ2-1, with 7 bases aligning to TRBD1. The sample comprised naive CD4+ T cells sorted from blood. The subset here: CD45RA+ positively selected. This sequence originates from a man aged 18 to 30 in good health. The CDR3 spells CASRRGQGIFDEQFF. DNA of the CDR3: TGCGCCAGCAGGAGGGGGCAGGGGATTTTCGATGAGCAGTTCTTC.